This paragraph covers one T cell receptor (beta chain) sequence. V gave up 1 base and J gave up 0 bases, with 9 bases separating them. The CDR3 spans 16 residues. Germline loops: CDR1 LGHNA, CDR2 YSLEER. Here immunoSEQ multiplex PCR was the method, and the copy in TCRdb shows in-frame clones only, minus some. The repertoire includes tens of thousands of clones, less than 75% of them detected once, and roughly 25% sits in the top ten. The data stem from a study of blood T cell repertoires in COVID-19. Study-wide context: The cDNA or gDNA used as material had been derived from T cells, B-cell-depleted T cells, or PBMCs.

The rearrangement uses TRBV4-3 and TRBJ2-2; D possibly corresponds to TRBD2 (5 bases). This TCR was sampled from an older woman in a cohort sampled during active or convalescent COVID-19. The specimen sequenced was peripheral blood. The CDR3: CASSQGGLSNTGELFF. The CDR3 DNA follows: TGCGCCAGCAGCCAAGGTGGACTTTCGAACACCGGGGAGCTGTTTTTT.